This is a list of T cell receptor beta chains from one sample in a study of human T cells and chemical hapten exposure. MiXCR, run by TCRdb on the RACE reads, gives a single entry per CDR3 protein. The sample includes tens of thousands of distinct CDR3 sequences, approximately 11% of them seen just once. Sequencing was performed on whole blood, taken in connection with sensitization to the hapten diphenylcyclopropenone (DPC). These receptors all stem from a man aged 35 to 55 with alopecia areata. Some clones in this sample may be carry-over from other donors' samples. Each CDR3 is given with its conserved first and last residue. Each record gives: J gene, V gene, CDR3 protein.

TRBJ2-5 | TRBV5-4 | CASSSVLAQETQYF
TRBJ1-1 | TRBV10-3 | CAISEGEPNTEAFF
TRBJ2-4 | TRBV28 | CASSLGGQGDVAKNIQYF
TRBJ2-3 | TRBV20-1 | CSTEHQVTDTQYF
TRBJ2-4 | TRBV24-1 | CATSDRTPNENIQYF
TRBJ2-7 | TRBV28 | CASSLELSYEQYF
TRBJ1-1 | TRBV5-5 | CASSLWTARDTEAFF
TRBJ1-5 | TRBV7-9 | CASSFGDWGAQHF
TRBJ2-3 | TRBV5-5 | CASSSENVGTQYF
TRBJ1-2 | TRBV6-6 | CASSSMDRGHYGYTF
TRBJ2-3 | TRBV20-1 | CSARPAGGTDTQYF
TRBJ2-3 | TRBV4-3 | CASSPDRVTDTQYF
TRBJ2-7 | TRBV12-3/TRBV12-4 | CASRRTSAYEQYF
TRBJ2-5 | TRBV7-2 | CASSLGTGGDETQYF
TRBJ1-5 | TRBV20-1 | CSARDTGVGQPQHF
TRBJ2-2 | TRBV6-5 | CASSSGWGITGELFF
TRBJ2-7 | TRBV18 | CASSQTDSYEQYF